Listed below are T cell receptor beta chains from one sample, sequenced in a study of CD8+CD57+ T cells in acquired aplastic anemia. A single record per CDR3 protein comes from TCRdb applying MiXCR to the reads. Here the sample spans about 81,000 distinct CDR3 sequences, around 44% being singletons. Sequenced: sorted CD4+, CD8+, or CD8+CD57+ T cells (not recorded which) from PBMCs. The receptors were gathered from a human donor in good health, serving as a control. Each CDR3 is given with its conserved first and last residue. A D gene is named only where the DNA matches it firmly. Only some rows state a clone size, as once, few, many or a class for expanded clones.

TRBD1 TRBJ2-3 once TRBV29-1 CSVNRGNTDTQYF TGCAGCGTAAACAGGGGAAACACAGATACGCAGTATTTT
TRBD1 TRBJ2-1 . TRBV24-1 CATSERGQGFYNEQFF TGTGCCACCAGTGAGCGGGGACAGGGGTTCTACAATGAGCAGTTCTTC
. TRBJ1-2 . TRBV2 CASSQVPESGGYTF TGTGCCAGCAGCCAAGTTCCGGAATCGGGTGGCTACACCTTC
. TRBJ2-7 few TRBV15 CATSRDPTGSLPDF TGTGCCACCAGCAGAGATCCAACAGGGAGCCTCCCCGACTTC
TRBD1 TRBJ2-5 many TRBV5-1 CASSLTGLETQYF TGCGCCAGCAGCCTGACAGGGCTGGAGACCCAGTACTTC
. TRBJ1-5 . TRBV25-1 CASSDGYDQPQHF TGTGCCAGCAGTGATGGGTACGATCAGCCCCAGCATTTT
. TRBJ1-1 . TRBV7-9 CASSLGTEASF TGTGCCAGCAGCTTGGGTACTGAAGCTTCCTTT
. TRBJ1-2 few TRBV2 CASSEGEHGYTF TGTGCCAGCAGTGAAGGGGAGCATGGCTACACCTTC
. TRBJ1-2 . TRBV20-1 CSARKVRGANCGYTF TGCAGTGCTAGAAAAGTCCGGGGGGCTAACTGTGGCTACACCTTC
. TRBJ1-1 . TRBV29-1 CSVARQLEAFF TGCAGCGTTGCGCGACAGCTTGAAGCTTTCTTT
. TRBJ1-5 . TRBV3-1 CASSQDGGLTGFGDQPQHF TGTGCCAGCAGCCAAGATGGGGGGCTGACAGGTTTTGGCGATCAGCCCCAGCATTTT
. TRBJ1-6 . TRBV7-8 CASSHYGRDLGNSPLHF TGTGCCAGCAGCCATTACGGGAGGGATCTGGGTAATTCACCCCTCCACTTT
. TRBJ1-1 few TRBV2 CASSEVGDRTEAFF TGTGCCAGCAGTGAAGTGGGGGATCGGACTGAAGCTTTCTTT
. TRBJ2-2 . TRBV4-2 CASRDSTNTGELFF TGTGCCAGCAGGGACTCCACGAACACCGGGGAGCTGTTTTTT
. TRBJ1-1 once TRBV12-3/TRBV12-4 CASSLDPGGTEAFF TGTGCCAGCAGTTTAGACCCCGGGGGCACTGAAGCTTTCTTT
TRBD1 TRBJ2-1 . TRBV7-8 CASSFRDSYNEQFF TGTGCCAGCAGCTTCCGGGACAGCTACAATGAGCAGTTCTTC
. TRBJ1-6 once TRBV2 CASSFQGRRDSPLHF TGTGCCAGCAGCTTCCAGGGGAGACGGGATTCACCCCTCCACTTT
TRBD1 TRBJ2-3 . TRBV2 CASRPGQGFDTQYF TGTGCCAGCAGGCCGGGACAGGGGTTCGATACGCAGTATTTT
. TRBJ2-7 . TRBV19 CASSIGLKGYEQYF TGTGCCAGTAGTATAGGCCTCAAGGGCTACGAGCAGTACTTC
. TRBJ2-3 many TRBV9 CASTERDTLLLATDTQYF TGTGCCAGCACGGAGAGGGACACCCTCCTTTTAGCCACAGATACGCAGTATTTT
TRBD1 TRBJ2-1 . TRBV4-1 CASSQGTGGGGEQFF TGCGCCAGCAGCCAAGGAACAGGGGGAGGTGGGGAGCAGTTCTTC
TRBD1 TRBJ1-1 . TRBV30 CAWGQGPNTEAFF TGTGCCTGGGGACAGGGCCCGAACACTGAAGCTTTCTTT
TRBD1 TRBJ2-5 . TRBV29-1 CSVNRGPYETQYF TGCAGCGTGAACAGGGGGCCTTACGAGACCCAGTACTTC
TRBD2 TRBJ2-1 many TRBV20-1 CSARGRGGRAHNEQFF TGCAGTGCTAGAGGTCGAGGCGGGAGGGCCCACAATGAGCAGTTCTTC
TRBD2 TRBJ2-3 . TRBV4-2 CASSRSSGGPTDAQYF TGTGCCAGCAGCCGATCTAGCGGGGGCCCCACAGATGCGCAGTATTTT
. TRBJ1-2 . TRBV11-2 CASSPPSAVYSF TGTGCCAGCAGCCCCCCCTCGGCGGTCTACTCCTTC
. TRBJ1-1 many TRBV9 CASSGYNGGATEAFF TGTGCCAGCAGCGGATACAATGGGGGAGCCACTGAAGCTTTCTTT
. TRBJ2-7 . TRBV27 CASSYAGAHEQCF TGTGCCAGCAGTTACGCAGGGGCCCACGAGCAGTGCTTC
. TRBJ1-1 . TRBV29-1 CSVEDMDHPEAFF TGCAGCGTTGAAGACATGGACCACCCTGAAGCTTTCTTT
. TRBJ1-1 many TRBV9 CASSVSGGLGTTEAFF TGTGCCAGCAGCGTAAGCGGAGGCTTGGGGACCACTGAAGCTTTCTTT
. TRBJ2-4 . TRBV19 CATSWENIQYF TGTGCCACGAGTTGGGAAAACATTCAGTACTTC
TRBD1 TRBJ1-5 . TRBV7-2 CASSSRTGDQPQHF TGTGCCAGCAGCTCCAGGACAGGGGACCAGCCCCAGCATTTT
. TRBJ2-3 . TRBV25-1 CASSFPAGDTQYF TGTGCCAGCAGTTTCCCAGCGGGTGATACGCAGTATTTT
. TRBJ2-3 . TRBV5-1 CASTLADTQYF TGCGCCAGCACCCTGGCAGATACGCAGTATTTT
TRBD1 TRBJ2-6 . TRBV20-1 CSAKTGQKSSGANVLTF TGCAGTGCTAAGACGGGACAGAAAAGCTCTGGGGCCAACGTCCTGACTTTC
. TRBJ2-7 many TRBV20-1 CSALGSPRGSLSYEQYF TGCAGTGCCCTCGGTAGCCCTAGGGGGTCCCTATCCTACGAGCAGTACTTC
TRBD1 TRBJ2-1 few TRBV5-5 CASSLYLNRGEQFF TGTGCCAGCAGCTTGTATCTAAACAGGGGTGAGCAGTTCTTC
. TRBJ2-7 many TRBV4-1 CASSHRVSAYEQYF TGCGCCAGCAGCCATCGGGTTTCTGCCTACGAGCAGTACTTC
. TRBJ2-7 once TRBV10-3 CAISEKAGLTYEQYF TGTGCCATCAGTGAGAAGGCAGGGTTAACCTACGAGCAGTACTTC
. TRBJ2-7 many TRBV19 CASSMAASYEQYF TGTGCCAGTAGTATGGCCGCCTCCTACGAGCAGTACTTC
. TRBJ1-2 few TRBV15 CATSRAGGPYGYTF TGTGCCACCAGCAGAGCCGGGGGCCCCTATGGCTACACCTTC
TRBD2 TRBJ2-7 . TRBV11-2 CASSILLAEYEQYF TGTGCCAGCAGCATCCTACTAGCGGAATACGAGCAGTACTTC
TRBD2 TRBJ2-7 many TRBV11-2 CASSLLRGAYEQYF TGTGCCAGCAGCTTATTGCGGGGGGCTTACGAGCAGTACTTC
. TRBJ2-7 . TRBV20-1 CSARFEGRTYEQYF TGCAGTGCTAGATTCGAGGGTAGAACCTACGAGCAGTACTTC
. TRBJ2-5 many TRBV3-1 CASSQGRQETQYF TGTGCCAGCAGCCAAGGCAGACAAGAGACCCAGTACTTC
. TRBJ2-7 once TRBV25-1 CASSSGGQAYEQYF TGTGCCAGCAGCTCGGGGGGCCAGGCCTACGAGCAGTACTTC
TRBD1 TRBJ2-7 many TRBV7-8 CASSFRDSYEQYF TGTGCCAGCAGCTTCCGGGACAGCTACGAGCAGTACTTC
. TRBJ1-2 many TRBV19 CASSISGKYGYTF TGTGCCAGTAGTATTTCAGGGAAGTATGGCTACACCTTC
TRBD1 TRBJ2-1 . TRBV15 CATSPTGTGEDEQFF TGTGCCACCAGCCCTACCGGGACAGGGGAGGATGAGCAGTTCTTC
TRBD1 TRBJ2-3 few TRBV13 CASTLRGSKDTQYF TGTGCCAGCACCCTCAGGGGGTCGAAGGATACGCAGTATTTT